This T cell receptor (beta chain) was sequenced during a study of graft-versus-host responses after intestinal transplantation. About the research overall: The study gave all recipients anti-thymocyte globulin induction, then tacrolimus and steroids for approximately 3 years.

In the case of this clone: No antigen is known for it.

Assay: immunoSEQ multiplex PCR; the TCRdb copy retains only in-frame clones and omits some. The top ten clones hold roughly a sixth of a sample with about 92,000 clones, about four fifths of them seen once. Germline V CDR1 and CDR2: SGHRS, YFSETQ. V shed 0 bases, J shed 3 bases, and the junction held 3 bases outside the gene matches. The CDR3 loop spans 16 amino acids. Findings and caveats of the study: Ileal or blood samples showed some GvH clones first, and such clones were also found in recipient marrow.

The sequence derives from a human donor who received an intestinal transplant. The chain uses TRBV5-1 and TRBJ2-7; TRBD2 matches 13 bases. The sequences come from unstimulated CD8+ T cells sorted from spleen or lymph node cells, collected before intestinal transplant. The CDR3 loop reads CASSLEGLAGIYEQYF. In nucleotides, the CDR3 is TGCGCCAGCAGCTTGGAGGGACTAGCGGGAATCTACGAGCAGTACTTC.